The next 30 T cell receptor beta chains were all read from a single sample in a study of blood T cell repertoires in COVID-19. Produced via immunoSEQ multiplex PCR; TCRdb's table is partial and in-frame only. Here the sample spans more than 60,000 clones, approximately 89% being singletons. Sequencing was performed on peripheral blood. The origin of the receptors is a man in his 60s with acute or convalescent COVID-19.

J is TRBJ2-2 and V is TRBV5-1; 7 nucleotides agree with TRBD2. V trimming: 3 bases; J trimming: 5 bases; junction bases outside the gene matches: 16. Germline CDR1 reads SGHRS; CDR2 reads YFSETQ. CDR3 size: 18 residues. The CDR3 DNA is TGCGCCAGCAGCTGGAAGGGAGGGGTTCTGAGGTGGACCGGGGAGCTGTTTTTT. Residues: CASSWKGGVLRWTGELFF.

This chain uses TRBV5-1 with TRBJ1-3; 10 nucleotides agree with TRBD1. Germline V gene sequence: CDR1 SGHRS, CDR2 YFSETQ. The CDR3 is 15 residues long. Losses at the gene ends were 3 bases for V and 4 bases for J; bases not matched to a gene: 4. CDR3 loop: CASSSDRGPGNTIYF. In DNA form, the CDR3 reads TGCGCCAGCAGCTCTGACAGGGGGCCCGGAAACACCATATATTTT.

The chain has TRBV9 and TRBJ2-4, with D perhaps TRBD1 (7 bases). The CDR3 totals 16 residues. V lost 4 bases and J 6 bases, leaving 20 bases between the germline ends. CDR1 and CDR2 (germline): SGDLS, YYNGEE. CDR3: CASSQGVTGLLNIQYF. CDR3 in DNA: TGTGCCAGCAGCCAGGGGGTAACGGGACTTTTAAACATTCAGTACTTC.

V usage is TRBV3-1 (or the pseudogene TRBV3-2) and J usage is TRBJ1-2; D unclear. CDR3 length: 13 amino acids. Germline V gives CDR1 LGHDT, CDR2 YNNKEL (reference sequence). V lost 5 bases and J lost 2, with 9 bases in between. The chain's CDR3 is CASSYDINYGYTF. DNA of the CDR3: TGTGCCAGCAGCTATGACATCAACTATGGCTACACCTTC.

The gene calls are TRBV18 and TRBJ2-7, with D unclear. The V gene's germline CDR1 is KGHSH and CDR2 LQKENI. The CDR3 is made up of 14 amino acids. V shed 1 base and J shed 0 bases, with 7 bases lying between them. The CDR3 bases are TGTGCCAGCTCACCACTCGGTTACTCCTACGAGCAGTACTTC. This translates into CASSPLGYSYEQYF.

The chain employs TRBV7-3 and TRBJ1-6; 8 positions agree with TRBD1. The CDR3 has 15 residues. The trim removed 1 base at V and 10 bases at J, leaving 6 bases unmatched. Germline loops: CDR1 SGHTA, CDR2 FQGTGA. Written as DNA, the CDR3 is TGTGCCAGCAGCTTAAGCGGGACAGGAACATCACCCCTCCACTTT. Encoded protein: CASSLSGTGTSPLHF.

This sequence joins TRBV24-1 and TRBJ1-2; D is perhaps TRBD1 (6 bases). V gave up 1 base and J gave up 5 bases, with 10 bases separating them. The V gene's germline CDR1 is KGHDR and CDR2 SFDVKD. CDR3 size: 14 residues. CDR3 residues: CATSDFRGGYGYTF. The CDR3 DNA sequence: TGTGCCACCAGTGATTTCAGGGGAGGGTATGGCTACACCTTC.

The rearrangement joins TRBV4-1 to TRBJ1-1, with a tentative D call TRBD1 (5 bases). V was trimmed by 0 bases and J by 4 bases, leaving 12 bases between them. The germline CDR1 and CDR2 sequences are MGHRA and YSYEKL. This CDR3 is built from 15 residues. In nucleotides, the CDR3 is TGCGCCAGCAGCCAAGAACCAGGGTCAGGCACTGAAGCTTTCTTT. Protein product: CASSQEPGSGTEAFF.

This clone was seen once. The genes are TRBV11-2 and TRBJ2-7; D is ambiguous. CDR1 and CDR2 from the germline V gene are SGHAT and FQNNGV. The length of the CDR3 is 13 residues. V dropped 2 bases and J dropped 8 bases, with 13 bases sitting between them. In DNA form, the CDR3 reads TGTGCCAGCAGCTTATATGTCCCTACGCAGCAGTACTTC. It yields the protein CASSLYVPTQQYF.

The V call is TRBV14, the J call TRBJ2-1, with 9 positions matching TRBD1. The V segment lost 0 bases and the J segment 8 bases; nucleotides outside the gene matches: 5. CDR3 size: 15 residues. The germline gives CDR1 SGHDN, CDR2 FVKESK. In DNA, the CDR3 is TGTGCCAGCAGCCAAGAGTACAGGGGGCAGGATGAGCAGTTCTTC. Protein: CASSQEYRGQDEQFF. The entire variable domain, with the rest obtained from reference TRBV14 and TRBJ2-1, is as follows: EAGVTQFPSHSVIEKGQTVTLRCDPISGHDNLYWYRRVMGKEIKFLLHFVKESKQDESGMPNNRFLAERTGGTYSTLKVQPAELEDSGVYFCASSQEYRGQDEQFFGPGTRLTVL.

The chain recombines TRBV9 with TRBJ2-2, with 7 positions matching TRBD1. The CDR3 consists of 14 residues. CDR1 SGDLS and CDR2 YYNGEE come from the germline V gene. J gave up 3 bases and V 1 base, and 0 bases lay outside the gene matches. This CDR3 reads CASSVQGDTGELFF. CDR3 in DNA: TGTGCCAGCAGCGTACAGGGGGACACCGGGGAGCTGTTTTTT.

The gene calls are TRBV15 and TRBJ2-2; 9 nucleotides agree with TRBD1. Trimming at V came to 3 bases and at J to 1 base, leaving 0 bases not matched to a gene. CDR3 length: 15 residues. Germline assignment: CDR1 LNHNV and CDR2 YYDKDF (reference sequence). The CDR3 bases are TGTGCCACCAGCAGGGACAGGGGGAACACCGGGGAGCTGTTTTTT. Its translation is CATSRDRGNTGELFF.

This clone was observed a handful of times. The CDR3 is CASSMVAGGITDTQYF. As DNA, the CDR3 is TGTGCCAGCAGCATGGTGGCGGGGGGCATCACAGATACGCAGTATTTT. The rearrangement joins TRBV5-4 to TRBJ2-3; TRBD2 matches at 8 bases. Trimming at V came to 4 bases and at J to 2 bases, leaving 9 bases not matched to a gene. The CDR3 is made up of 16 amino acids. Germline V gene sequence: CDR1 SGHNT, CDR2 YYREEE (reference sequence). Combining the CDR3 with reference TRBV5-4 and TRBJ2-3 gives the whole variable domain ETGVTQSPTHLIKTRGQQVTLRCSSQSGHNTVSWYQQALGQGPQFIFQYYREEENGRGNFPPRFSGLQFPNYSSELNVNALELDDSALYLCASSMVAGGITDTQYFGPGTRLTVL.

V gene TRBV7-6 combines with J gene TRBJ1-5; 8 bases are a match to TRBD1. The CDR3 length is 15 residues. Germline CDR1 SGHVS, CDR2 FNYEAQ. With V trimmed by 5 bases and J by 1 base, 4 bases remained unmatched. CDR3 residues: CASSQGQGSNQPQHF. The CDR3 DNA reads TGTGCCAGCAGCCAAGGACAGGGAAGCAATCAGCCCCAGCATTTT.

V is TRBV15 and J is TRBJ2-3, with a tentative D call TRBD1 (6 bases). V dropped 3 bases and J dropped 4 bases, with 17 bases sitting between them. The CDR3 contains 16 residues. Germline V gene lookup returns CDR1 LNHNV and CDR2 YYDKDF (reference sequence). CDR3 region: CATSSAGTMGPDTQYF. Written as DNA, the CDR3 is TGTGCCACCAGCAGTGCCGGGACAATGGGCCCAGATACGCAGTATTTT.

This clone appeared once. This chain connects TRBV4-3 to TRBJ1-2, with TRBD1 identical over 7 bases. Germline V CDR1 and CDR2: LGHNA, YSLEER. The CDR3 consists of 14 residues. The V gene end was trimmed by 3 bases and the J gene end by 8 bases; junction bases not matched to a gene: 9. The CDR3 reads CASSHVKGAEGYTF. The CDR3 nucleotides are TGCGCCAGCAGCCACGTGAAGGGGGCTGAAGGCTACACCTTC.

This sequence joins TRBV30 and TRBJ1-2, with 7 bases fitting TRBD1. Germline V lookup: CDR1 GTSNPN, CDR2 SVGIG (reference sequence). The junction had 5 bases not matched to a gene; V was cut back by 0 bases and J by 4 bases. This CDR3 contains 14 residues. The CDR3 DNA is TGTGCCTGGAGTGTACTATCAGGGGGCTATGGCTACACCTTC. It codes for CAWSVLSGGYGYTF.

The rearrangement joins TRBV4-1 to TRBJ2-3; possibly TRBD1 for D (6 bases). Trimming took off 0 bases at V and 3 bases at J, with 16 bases between the two ends. The V gene's germline CDR1 is MGHRA and CDR2 YSYEKL. The CDR3 is 17 amino acids. The CDR3 DNA reads as TGCGCCAGCAGCCAAGATGGGTACGGACAGAGAACAGATACGCAGTATTTT. Translating it yields CASSQDGYGQRTDTQYF.

This clone was seen only a few times. This rearrangement joins TRBV13 to TRBJ1-2; D may be TRBD1 (5 bases). Germline V gene data show CDR1 as PRHDT and CDR2 as FYEKMQ (reference sequence). With 1 base removed from V and 1 base from J, the gap between germline ends came to 7 bases. This CDR3 spans 14 amino acids. Written as DNA, the CDR3 is TGTGCCAGCAGCTTAGAAGGGGATAACTATGGCTACACCTTC. Amino acids: CASSLEGDNYGYTF.

The rearrangement links TRBV6-1 to TRBJ1-3, with D perhaps matching TRBD1 (6 bases). Trimming shortened V by 0 bases and J by 2 bases, and 11 bases separated the two germline ends. This CDR3 spans 16 amino acids. From germline, CDR1 is MNHNS and CDR2 SASEGT. CDR3 sequence (DNA): TGTGCCAGCAGTGAAGCCACCAGGGGAACTGGAAACACCATATATTTT. The encoded protein is CASSEATRGTGNTIYF.

The genes are TRBV9 and TRBJ2-2; TRBD1 is a possible D gene (6 bases). Trimming pared 4 bases from V and 8 bases from J, leaving 18 bases between. Germline values: CDR1 SGDLS, CDR2 YYNGEE. This CDR3 has 15 residues. For the CDR3, the DNA is TGTGCCAGCAGCCCTCGACAGGCAGGAGTGGGGGAGCTGTTTTTT. Its translation: CASSPRQAGVGELFF.

The V and J genes are TRBV7-6 and TRBJ2-2; 10 bases fit TRBD1. CDR3 length equals 17 residues. Germline assignment: CDR1 SGHVS and CDR2 FNYEAQ. Germline trimming cut 5 bases from V and 1 base from J; bases unmatched to any gene: 7. The CDR3 region has the DNA TGTGCCAGCAGCGAGTCGGGGGACAGGGGGAACACCGGGGAGCTGTTTTTT. It codes for CASSESGDRGNTGELFF.

The chain employs TRBV30 and TRBJ2-4; tentative D call: TRBD2 (5 bases). Germline CDR1 GTSNPN, CDR2 SVGIG (reference sequence). The germline V and J ends were trimmed by 0 bases and 1 base, with 7 bases remaining between them. CDR3 length equals 14 residues. This CDR3 reads CAWSVSGAKNIQYF. The CDR3, as DNA: TGTGCCTGGAGTGTAAGCGGTGCCAAAAACATTCAGTACTTC.

The chain links TRBV9 to TRBJ1-4, with TRBD1 identical over 7 bases. CDR3 size: 16 residues. V gave up 4 bases and J gave up 0 bases; unmatched junction bases: 6. The germline CDR1 and CDR2 sequences are SGDLS and YYNGEE. DNA of the CDR3: TGTGCCAGCAGCATCCGGGACAGTCCAACTAATGAAAAACTGTTTTTT. Translation gives CASSIRDSPTNEKLFF.

The chain joins TRBV27 to TRBJ2-7; tentative D call: TRBD2 (5 bases). This CDR3 contains 14 residues. Germline V lookup: CDR1 MNHEY, CDR2 SMNVEV (reference sequence). V was shortened by 5 bases and J by 4 bases, with 15 bases between the two germline ends. CDR3 sequence reads: CASSPGTFLYEQYF. In nucleotides, the CDR3 is TGTGCCAGCAGTCCGGGAACCTTCCTATACGAGCAGTACTTC.

This rearrangement joins TRBV15 to TRBJ1-2; tentative D call: TRBD1 (5 bases). The CDR3 totals 13 residues. V lost 0 bases and J lost 6, with 8 bases in between. Germline CDR1 is LNHNV and CDR2 is YYDKDF (reference sequence). This chain's CDR3 is CATSREGVDGYTF. The DNA of the CDR3 is TGTGCCACCAGCAGAGAAGGGGTCGATGGCTACACCTTC. The full variable domain, with the rest looked up from reference TRBV15 and TRBJ1-2, is DAMVIQNPRYQVTQFGKPVTLSCSQTLNHNVMYWYQQKSSQAPKLLFHYYDKDFNNEADTPDNFQSRRPNTSFCFLDIRSPGLGDTAMYLCATSREGVDGYTFGSGTRLTVV.

The chain has TRBV4-1 and TRBJ1-5, with D unclear. There are 13 residues in the CDR3. Per the germline V gene, CDR1 is MGHRA and CDR2 is YSYEKL. The V gene lost 0 bases and the J gene lost 5 bases, with 5 bases spanning the gap. CDR3 sequence reads: CASSQDPYQPQHF. CDR3 DNA sequence: TGCGCCAGCAGCCAAGATCCATATCAGCCCCAGCATTTT.

This chain joins TRBV3-1 (or the pseudogene TRBV3-2) and TRBJ2-5; 12 bases fit TRBD2. The CDR3 has 17 amino acids. Germline CDR1 LGHDT, CDR2 YNNKEL (reference sequence). Trimming cost V 4 bases and J 5 bases; bases outside gene matches: 11. CDR3 in amino acids: CASSRALAGGLLETQYF. CDR3 DNA: TGTGCCAGCAGCCGCGCTCTAGCGGGGGGGCTATTGGAGACCCAGTACTTC.

The chain uses TRBV7-2 and TRBJ1-5; possibly TRBD1 for D (5 bases). Per germline, CDR1 SGHTA and CDR2 FQGNSA. The length of the CDR3 is 14 residues. V lost 5 bases and J 4 bases, leaving 12 bases between the germline ends. This CDR3 is CASSPVEGNQPQHF. In DNA form, the CDR3 reads TGTGCCAGCAGCCCGGTGGAGGGGAATCAGCCCCAGCATTTT. Combining the CDR3 with reference TRBV7-2 and TRBJ1-5 gives the whole variable domain GAGVSQSPSNKVTEKGKDVELRCDPISGHTALYWYRQSLGQGLEFLIYFQGNSAPDKSGLPSDRFSAERTGGSVSTLTIQRTQQEDSAVYLCASSPVEGNQPQHFGDGTRLSIL.

This clone occurred a few times. The chain uses TRBV20-1 and TRBJ1-2; maybe TRBD1 (5 bases). The germline V gene encodes CDR1 DFQATT and CDR2 SNEGSKA (reference sequence). CDR3 length equals 10 residues. The CDR3 DNA is TGCTCTCCCAGGGACTATGGCTACACCTTC. Its translation is CSPRDYGYTF.